This passage covers 20 T cell receptor beta chains from one sample sequenced in a study of vaccination effects on CD4 cells after COVID-19 (dated by TCRdb to the early 2020s). The protocol used for the library was the immunoSEQ multiplex PCR assay. TCRdb retrieved this table from immuneACCESS and kept in-frame rearrangements only. Not all clones are present; in checked studies, unresolved V genes account for under half, and no reason is known for the remainder. Counted in this sample were approximately 87,000 clones; around four fifths of them appeared once. More than 1.5% of the sample is taken by the ten largest. The ViraFEST assay stimulated PBMC with viral peptide pools and then used TCR sequencing to identify antigen-specific CD4+ T cell clonotypes by expansion. After roughly 11 days of culture, CD4+ T cells were isolated with the EasySep CD4+ T cell isolation kit. These receptors are not linked to any known antigen.

The material was CD4+ T cells from PBMCs cultured with HCoV-229E spike peptides, obtained before COVID-19 vaccination. The intended sense of this specimen's cell subset or site label: HCoV-229E spike overlapping peptide pool stimulation. The receptors originated from a human donor who received a COVID-19 vaccine.

In its sample, this clone was seen once. V is TRBV6-5 and J is TRBJ1-6; D might be TRBD1 (6 bases). Germline CDR1 reads MNHEY; CDR2 reads SVGAGI. The CDR3 extends over 14 amino acids. V was trimmed by 6 bases and J by 9 bases, leaving 15 bases between them. Written as DNA, the CDR3 is TGTGCCAGCAGATTACAGGGTGATGCTTCACCCCTCCACTTT. Its protein is CASRLQGDASPLHF.

This rearrangement joins TRBV30 to TRBJ1-1; D might be TRBD1 (6 bases). Germline loops: CDR1 GTSNPN, CDR2 SVGIG (reference sequence). The length of the CDR3 is 15 residues. V was trimmed by 4 bases and J by 0 bases, leaving 15 bases between them. CDR3 region: CAWIPSGGLNTEAFF. The CDR3 DNA reads as TGTGCCTGGATTCCTTCCGGGGGCTTGAACACTGAAGCTTTCTTT. The whole variable domain, remainder taken from reference TRBV30 and TRBJ1-1, is SQTIHQWPATLVQPVGSPLSLECTVEGTSNPNLYWYRQAAGRGLQLLFYSVGIGQISSEVPQNLSASRPQDRQFILSSKKLLLSDSGFYLCAWIPSGGLNTEAFFGQGTRLTVV.

This clone was seen more than once but under ten times. V usage is TRBV9 and J usage is TRBJ1-5; tentative D call: TRBD1 (6 bases). The V gene's germline CDR1 is SGDLS and CDR2 YYNGEE. CDR3 length: 13 amino acids. Trimming removed 4 bases at V and 7 bases at J, with 12 bases between. CDR3 nucleotides: TGTGCCAGCAGCAGGGGGATGGGGCAGCCCCAGCATTTT. This codes for CASSRGMGQPQHF.

The V gene is TRBV7-2, the J gene TRBJ1-6; D gene uncertain. V was pared by 2 bases and J by 0 bases, with 14 bases between. CDR3 size: 18 residues. Germline V lookup: CDR1 SGHTA, CDR2 FQGNSA. CDR3 sequence: CASSLYRPLSSYNSPLHF. In DNA form, the CDR3 reads TGTGCCAGCAGCTTATACAGACCGCTGAGCTCCTATAATTCACCCCTCCACTTT.

V is TRBV24-1 and J is TRBJ2-3; D is undetermined. The CDR3 loop spans 11 amino acids. From germline, CDR1 is KGHDR and CDR2 SFDVKD. V lost 8 bases to trimming and J lost 2 bases, with 4 bases between them. The CDR3 sequence: CATTDTDTQYF. The DNA of the CDR3 is TGTGCCACCACCGACACAGATACGCAGTATTTT.

V and J are TRBV28 and TRBJ1-5; possible D gene TRBD1, 6 bases. V shed 7 bases and J shed 2 bases, with 12 bases lying between them. Germline assignment: CDR1 MDHEN and CDR2 SYDVKM. This CDR3 has 14 amino acids. The CDR3 loop reads CASNTGTGNQPQHF. CDR3 in DNA: TGTGCCAGCAATACAGGGACGGGCAATCAGCCCCAGCATTTT. The entire variable domain, with the rest obtained from reference TRBV28 and TRBJ1-5, is as follows: DVKVTQSSRYLVKRTGEKVFLECVQDMDHENMFWYRQDPGLGLRLIYFSYDVKMKEKGDIPEGYSVSREKKERFSLILESASTNQTSMYLCASNTGTGNQPQHFGDGTRLSIL.

The rearrangement joins TRBV3-1 (or the pseudogene TRBV3-2) to TRBJ2-2; D ambiguous. This CDR3 is built from 12 residues. V gave up 6 bases and J gave up 6 bases, with 8 bases separating them. CDR1 is LGHDT, CDR2 YNNKEL, per germline (reference sequence). CDR3 protein: CASRRTAGELFF. The CDR3 nucleotides are TGTGCCAGCAGGAGGACCGCCGGGGAGCTGTTTTTT.

This sequence joins TRBV7-3 and TRBJ2-1, with 8 nucleotides matching TRBD2. The V gene's germline CDR1 is SGHTA and CDR2 FQGTGA. The CDR3 runs 15 residues. V shed 5 bases, J shed 0 bases, and the junction held 3 bases outside the gene matches. The CDR3 spells CASSRGGSSYNEQFF. DNA of the CDR3: TGTGCCAGCAGCCGCGGGGGGAGCTCCTACAATGAGCAGTTCTTC.

This rearrangement joins TRBV11-2 to TRBJ1-2, with D hard to call. The CDR3 is 14 residues long. V lost 6 bases and J 2 bases, leaving 13 bases between the germline ends. Germline V gene data show CDR1 as SGHAT and CDR2 as FQNNGV. CDR3 region: CASSPAFLNYGYTF. DNA of the CDR3: TGTGCCAGCAGTCCCGCCTTCCTAAACTATGGCTACACCTTC.

This clone is medium-sized within its sample. The rearrangement uses TRBV2 and TRBJ2-2; 9 bases are a match to TRBD1. Germline-derived CDR1 and CDR2 are SNHLY and FYNNEI. CDR3 length equals 14 residues. V lost 6 bases and J lost 6; bases outside the gene matches: 5. The CDR3 protein is CASRDRGSAGELFF. DNA of the CDR3: TGTGCCAGCAGGGACAGGGGATCGGCCGGGGAGCTGTTTTTT.

The chain joins TRBV20-1 to TRBJ2-5; D gene ambiguous. The length of the CDR3 is 9 residues. Trimming cost V 6 bases and J 5 bases, with 4 bases left between them. Germline-derived CDR1 and CDR2 are DFQATT and SNEGSKA (reference sequence). CDR3 amino acids: CSAGETQYF. DNA of the CDR3: TGCAGTGCGGGGGAGACCCAGTACTTC.

The chain combines TRBV18 with TRBJ1-2, with D unresolved. Trimming pared 0 bases from V and 0 bases from J, leaving 8 bases between. The CDR3 is 15 amino acids. Germline loops: CDR1 KGHSH, CDR2 LQKENI. The CDR3 nucleotides read TGTGCCAGCTCACCACCGTCGTATTCTAACTATGGCTACACCTTC. Translation gives CASSPPSYSNYGYTF.

The chain has TRBV5-1 and TRBJ2-5, with D possibly being TRBD1 or TRBD2 (5 bases each). This CDR3 spans 17 amino acids. The germline V gene encodes CDR1 SGHRS and CDR2 YFSETQ. V lost 0 bases, J lost 3 bases, and 18 bases lay in between. CDR3 protein: CASSLEGGIRGEETQYF. The CDR3 DNA sequence: TGCGCCAGCAGCTTGGAGGGCGGAATACGAGGGGAAGAGACCCAGTACTTC. Supplemented by reference TRBV5-1 and TRBJ2-5, the full variable domain reads KAGVTQTPRYLIKTRGQQVTLSCSPISGHRSVSWYQQTPGQGLQFLFEYFSETQRNKGNFPGRFSGRQFSNSRSEMNVSTLELGDSALYLCASSLEGGIRGEETQYFGPGTRLLVL.

The table lists this clone with a few counts. The V and J genes are TRBV5-1 and TRBJ1-1, with a weak D call TRBD1 (5 bases). Per germline, CDR1 SGHRS and CDR2 YFSETQ. V was shortened by 3 bases and J by 5 bases, with 20 bases between the two germline ends. The CDR3 is made up of 16 amino acids. CDR3 nucleotide sequence: TGCGCCAGCAGCTCGGAAACCGGGGGAGAGGGGACTGAAGCTTTCTTT. It is translated as CASSSETGGEGTEAFF.

This chain uses TRBV28 with TRBJ1-1; no definite D call. The CDR3 contains 14 residues. CDR1 and CDR2 from the germline V gene are MDHEN and SYDVKM. V gave up 3 bases and J gave up 4 bases, with 12 bases separating them. As DNA, the CDR3 is TGTGCCAGCAGTTTGTCCACGTTTGGCACTGAAGCTTTCTTT. This sequence encodes CASSLSTFGTEAFF.

V is TRBV19 and J is TRBJ1-4; no clear D gene. V lost 1 base, J lost 0 bases, and 9 bases lay in between. This CDR3 spans 16 amino acids. From germline, CDR1 is LNHDA and CDR2 SQIVND (reference sequence). CDR3 coding DNA: TGTGCCAGTAGTATAGGAGCCTCACCAACTAATGAAAAACTGTTTTTT. Protein sequence: CASSIGASPTNEKLFF.

This rearrangement joins TRBV6-5 to TRBJ2-5, with 8 nucleotides matching TRBD1. The junction had 5 bases not matched to a gene; V was cut back by 7 bases and J by 4 bases. This CDR3 region has 13 residues. Germline V gene lookup returns CDR1 MNHEY and CDR2 SVGAGI. CDR3: CASTLTGAETQYF. In DNA, the CDR3 is TGTGCCAGCACCTTGACAGGGGCAGAGACCCAGTACTTC.

This chain joins TRBV7-8 and TRBJ2-5, with TRBD1 matching 9 bases. Trimming at V came to 2 bases and at J to 4 bases, leaving 8 bases not matched to a gene. The length of the CDR3 is 16 residues. The germline V gene encodes CDR1 SGHVS and CDR2 FQNEAQ. This chain's CDR3 is CASSLRQGGRGETQYF. The CDR3 coding sequence is TGTGCCAGCAGCTTAAGACAGGGGGGTCGCGGAGAGACCCAGTACTTC.

The chain is built from TRBV11-2 and TRBJ2-7; 7 bases line up with TRBD1. The V gene end was trimmed by 4 bases and the J gene end by 3 bases; junction bases not matched to a gene: 6. The germline V gene has CDR1 SGHAT and CDR2 FQNNGV. The length of the CDR3 is 14 residues. CDR3 loop: CASSSTGVSYEQYV. The DNA for the CDR3 is TGTGCCAGCAGCTCCACAGGGGTGAGCTACGAGCAGTACGTC.

Here the CDR3 reads CASSFEGALNTEAFF. Written as DNA, the CDR3 is TGTGCCAGCAGTTTCGAAGGGGCCCTGAACACTGAAGCTTTCTTT. This rearrangement joins TRBV6-5 to TRBJ1-1; D is possibly TRBD1 (5 bases). V lost 4 bases and J lost 0, with 12 bases in between. Per germline, CDR1 MNHEY and CDR2 SVGAGI. The CDR3 has 15 amino acids.